What follows describes a single T cell receptor beta chain. Other DNA sequences in the sample encode the same CDR3. V was cut by 3 bases and J by 1 base, with 12 bases left in between. From germline, CDR1 is MDHEN and CDR2 SYDVKM. The CDR3 loop spans 15 amino acids. Assay: immunoSEQ multiplex PCR; the TCRdb copy retains only in-frame clones and omits some. The repertoire includes about 200,000 clones, approximately 84% of them detected once, and around 5.2% sits in the top ten. This specimen belongs to a study of blood T cell repertoires in COVID-19. Background on the study: The origin of the acute and convalescent COVID-19 samples was the United States, Italy and Spain. Sources were T cells, B-cell-depleted T cells, or PBMCs; the material itself was cDNA or gDNA.

The material sequenced was peripheral blood. The V gene is TRBV28, the J gene TRBJ1-1; D perhaps matches TRBD1 (5 bases). The clonotype comes from a woman older than 75 with acute or convalescent COVID-19. For the CDR3, the DNA is TGTGCCAGCAGTTTTTTTGGGGGGGGGAACACTGAAGCTTTCTTT. It codes for CASSFFGGGNTEAFF.